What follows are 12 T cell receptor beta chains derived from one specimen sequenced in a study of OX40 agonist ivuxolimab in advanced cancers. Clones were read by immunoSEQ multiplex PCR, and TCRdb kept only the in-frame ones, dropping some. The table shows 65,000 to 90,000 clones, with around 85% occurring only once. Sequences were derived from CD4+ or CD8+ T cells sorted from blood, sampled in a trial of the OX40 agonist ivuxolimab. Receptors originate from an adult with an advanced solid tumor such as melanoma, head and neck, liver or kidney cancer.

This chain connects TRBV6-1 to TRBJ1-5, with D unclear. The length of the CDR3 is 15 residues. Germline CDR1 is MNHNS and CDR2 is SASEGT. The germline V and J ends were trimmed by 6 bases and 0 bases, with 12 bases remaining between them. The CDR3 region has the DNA TGTGCCAGCAGAACCCAGAGAGATAGCAATCAGCCCCAGCATTTT. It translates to CASRTQRDSNQPQHF.

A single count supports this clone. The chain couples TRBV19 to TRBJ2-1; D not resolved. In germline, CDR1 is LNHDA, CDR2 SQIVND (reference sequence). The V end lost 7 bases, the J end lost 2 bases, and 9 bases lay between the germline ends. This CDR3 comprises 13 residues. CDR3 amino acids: CASTSTPYNEQFF. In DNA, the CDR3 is TGTGCCAGTACTTCCACCCCCTACAATGAGCAGTTCTTC.

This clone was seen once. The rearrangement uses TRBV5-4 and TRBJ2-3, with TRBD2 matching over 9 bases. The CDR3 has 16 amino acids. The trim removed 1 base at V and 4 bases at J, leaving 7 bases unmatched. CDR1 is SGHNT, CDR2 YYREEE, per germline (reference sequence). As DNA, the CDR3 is TGTGCCAGCAGCTTGAGGGCTAGCGGGGTCTCAGATACGCAGTATTTT. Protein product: CASSLRASGVSDTQYF.

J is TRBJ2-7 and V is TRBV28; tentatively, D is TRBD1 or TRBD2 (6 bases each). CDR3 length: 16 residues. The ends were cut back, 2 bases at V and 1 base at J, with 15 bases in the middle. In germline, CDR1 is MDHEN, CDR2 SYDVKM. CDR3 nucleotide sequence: TGTGCCAGCAGTTTAGGTGTGGGGGGCCTTTCCTACGAGCAGTACTTC. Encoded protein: CASSLGVGGLSYEQYF.

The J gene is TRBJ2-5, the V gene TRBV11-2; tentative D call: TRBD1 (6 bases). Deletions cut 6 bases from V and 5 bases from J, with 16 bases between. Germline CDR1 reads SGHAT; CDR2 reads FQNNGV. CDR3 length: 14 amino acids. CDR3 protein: CASRRGSSRETQYF. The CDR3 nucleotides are TGTGCCAGCAGGAGGGGGTCTAGCCGGGAGACCCAGTACTTC.

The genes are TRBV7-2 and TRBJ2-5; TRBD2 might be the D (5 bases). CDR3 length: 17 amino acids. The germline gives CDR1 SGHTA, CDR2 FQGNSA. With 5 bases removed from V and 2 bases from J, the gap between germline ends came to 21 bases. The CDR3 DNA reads TGTGCCAGCAGCCCCTGGCTAGCAGGAGGTACACAAGAGACCCAGTACTTC. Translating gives CASSPWLAGGTQETQYF.

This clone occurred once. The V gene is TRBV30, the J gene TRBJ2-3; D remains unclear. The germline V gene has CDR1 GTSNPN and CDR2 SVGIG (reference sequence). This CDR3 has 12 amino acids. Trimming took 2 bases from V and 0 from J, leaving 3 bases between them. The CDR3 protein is CAWSPSTDTQYF. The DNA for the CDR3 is TGTGCCTGGAGTCCTAGCACAGATACGCAGTATTTT. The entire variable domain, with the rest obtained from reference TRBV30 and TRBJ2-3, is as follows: SQTIHQWPATLVQPVGSPLSLECTVEGTSNPNLYWYRQAAGRGLQLLFYSVGIGQISSEVPQNLSASRPQDRQFILSSKKLLLSDSGFYLCAWSPSTDTQYFGPGTRLTVL.

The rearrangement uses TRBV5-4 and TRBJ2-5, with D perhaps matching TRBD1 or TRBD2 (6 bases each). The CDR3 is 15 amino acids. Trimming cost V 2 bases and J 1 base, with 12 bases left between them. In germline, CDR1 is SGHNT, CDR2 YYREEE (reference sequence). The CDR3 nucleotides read TGTGCCAGCAGCTTCCCCGGGGGCACCCAAGAGACCCAGTACTTC. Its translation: CASSFPGGTQETQYF.

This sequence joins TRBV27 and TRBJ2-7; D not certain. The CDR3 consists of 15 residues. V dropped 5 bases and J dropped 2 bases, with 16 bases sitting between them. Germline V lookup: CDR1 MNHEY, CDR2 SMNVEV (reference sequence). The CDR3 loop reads CASSPRAQNPYEQYF. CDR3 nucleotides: TGTGCCAGCAGTCCCCGGGCCCAAAATCCCTACGAGCAGTACTTC.

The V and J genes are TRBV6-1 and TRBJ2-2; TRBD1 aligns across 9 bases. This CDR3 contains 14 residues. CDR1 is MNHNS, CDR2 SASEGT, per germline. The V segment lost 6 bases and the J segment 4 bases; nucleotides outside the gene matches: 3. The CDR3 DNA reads TGTGCCAGCAGGGAGGACAGGGGCACCGGGGAGCTGTTTTTT. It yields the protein CASREDRGTGELFF.

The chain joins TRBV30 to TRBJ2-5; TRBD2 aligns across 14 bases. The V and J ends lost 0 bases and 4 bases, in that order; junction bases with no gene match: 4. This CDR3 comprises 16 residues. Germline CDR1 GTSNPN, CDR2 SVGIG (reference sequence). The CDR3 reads CAWSVLTSGGAETQYF. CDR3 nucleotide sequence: TGTGCCTGGAGTGTACTGACTAGCGGGGGGGCAGAGACCCAGTACTTC.

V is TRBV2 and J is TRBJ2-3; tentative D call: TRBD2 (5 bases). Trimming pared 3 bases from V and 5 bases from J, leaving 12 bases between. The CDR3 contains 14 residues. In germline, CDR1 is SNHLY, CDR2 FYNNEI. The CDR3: CASSDRSGRDTQYF. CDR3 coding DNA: TGTGCCAGCAGTGACCGGAGCGGACGAGATACGCAGTATTTT.